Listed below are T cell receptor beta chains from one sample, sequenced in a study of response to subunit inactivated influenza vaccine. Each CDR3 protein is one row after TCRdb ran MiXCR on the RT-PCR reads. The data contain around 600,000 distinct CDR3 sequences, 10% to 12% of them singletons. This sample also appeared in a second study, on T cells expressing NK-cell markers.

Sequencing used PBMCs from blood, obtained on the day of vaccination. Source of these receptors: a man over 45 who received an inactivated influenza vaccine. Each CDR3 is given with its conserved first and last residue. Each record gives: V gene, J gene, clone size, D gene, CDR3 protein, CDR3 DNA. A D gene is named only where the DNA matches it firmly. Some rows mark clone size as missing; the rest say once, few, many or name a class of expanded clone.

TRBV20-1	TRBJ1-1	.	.	CSADDVKLVNTEAFF	TGCAGTGCTGACGACGTGAAGCTTGTGAACACTGAAGCTTTCTTT
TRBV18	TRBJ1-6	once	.	CASSPKGGTYNSPLHF	TGTGCCAGCTCACCAAAGGGGGGAACCTATAATTCACCCCTCCACTTT
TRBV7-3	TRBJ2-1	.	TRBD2	CASSLGGLVSSEQFF	TGTGCCAGCAGCTTAGGAGGACTAGTTTCCAGTGAGCAGTTCTTC
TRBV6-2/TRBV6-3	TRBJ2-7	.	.	CASSQPSDRKPYEQYF	TGTGCCAGCAGTCAACCTTCCGACAGGAAACCCTACGAGCAGTACTTC
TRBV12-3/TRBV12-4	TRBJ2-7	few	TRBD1	CASSSRGQGGTYEQYF	TGTGCCAGCAGTTCCCGGGGACAGGGGGGAACCTACGAGCAGTACTTC
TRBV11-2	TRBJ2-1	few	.	CASSSRTDLSSYNEQFF	TGTGCCAGCAGTTCTCGGACAGACTTGAGCTCCTACAATGAGCAGTTCTTC
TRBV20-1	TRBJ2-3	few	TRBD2	CSAIKGGRDTQYF	TGCAGTGCTATCAAGGGAGGGCGAGATACGCAGTATTTT
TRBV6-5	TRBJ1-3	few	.	CASSYSVFGESGNTIYF	TGTGCCAGCAGTTACTCGGTTTTCGGGGAATCTGGAAACACCATATATTTT
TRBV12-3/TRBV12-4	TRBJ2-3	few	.	CASRLDRIGTDTQYF	TGTGCCAGCAGACTAGACAGGATTGGCACAGATACGCAGTATTTT
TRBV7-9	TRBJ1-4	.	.	CASSLDGGREKLFF	TGTGCCAGCAGCTTAGATGGGGGGCGAGAAAAACTGTTTTTT
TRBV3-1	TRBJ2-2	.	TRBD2	CASSQRLVNQLVRREENTGELFF	TGTGCCAGCAGCCAACGGTTGGTTAACCAGCTAGTAAGGCGGGAGGAGAACACCGGGGAGCTGTTTTTT
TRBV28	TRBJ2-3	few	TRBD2	CASSTGGGAGGPDTQYF	TGTGCCAGCAGCACGGGCGGTGGGGCGGGAGGTCCAGATACGCAGTATTTT
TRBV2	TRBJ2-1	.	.	CASSASFEQFF	TGTGCCAGCAGTGCCAGCTTTGAGCAGTTCTTC
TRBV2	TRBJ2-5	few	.	CASRRAEETQYF	TGTGCCAGCAGGAGGGCCGAGGAGACCCAGTACTTC
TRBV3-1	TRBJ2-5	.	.	CAYGGYQETQYF	TGTGCCTATGGAGGGTACCAAGAGACCCAGTACTTC
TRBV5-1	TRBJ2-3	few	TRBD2	CASSTGLEKDTQYF	TGCGCCAGCAGCACCGGACTAGAGAAAGATACGCAGTATTTT
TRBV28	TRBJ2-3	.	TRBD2	CASSFVGLAGGPSDTQYF	TGTGCCAGCAGTTTTGTGGGACTAGCGGGGGGACCTTCAGATACGCAGTATTTT
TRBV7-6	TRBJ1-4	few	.	CASSRGPGADEKLFF	TGTGCCAGCAGTCGTGGGCCAGGGGCGGACGAAAAACTGTTTTTT
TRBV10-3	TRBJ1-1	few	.	CAISIQGTTVGTEAFF	TGTGCCATCAGCATACAGGGTACAACGGTTGGCACTGAAGCTTTCTTT
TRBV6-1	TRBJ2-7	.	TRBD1	CASRAQGQAYEQYF	TGTGCCAGCAGAGCCCAGGGACAGGCCTACGAGCAGTACTTC
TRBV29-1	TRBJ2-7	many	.	CSAQGFTYEQYF	TGCAGCGCTCAGGGGTTTACCTACGAGCAGTACTTC
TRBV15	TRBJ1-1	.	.	CATSRGMRNTEAFF	TGTGCCACCAGCAGAGGCATGAGGAACACTGAAGCTTTCTTT
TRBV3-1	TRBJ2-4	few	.	CASSQGGQSQNIQYF	TGTGCCAGCAGCCAAGGTGGACAGAGCCAAAACATTCAGTACTTC
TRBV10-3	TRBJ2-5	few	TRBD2	CAIGLAGGKETQYF	TGTGCCATAGGACTAGCGGGGGGCAAAGAGACCCAGTACTTC
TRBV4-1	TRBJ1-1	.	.	CASSQGKGDSNTEAFF	TGCGCCAGCAGCCAAGGAAAAGGGGACTCGAACACTGAAGCTTTCTTT
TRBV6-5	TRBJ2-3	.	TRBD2	CASSYSGSGIADTQYF	TGTGCCAGCAGTTACTCGGGTAGCGGGATTGCAGATACGCAGTATTTT
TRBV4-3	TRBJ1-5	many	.	CASSQERSFNQPQHF	TGCGCCAGCAGCCAAGAGAGGAGCTTCAATCAGCCCCAGCATTTT
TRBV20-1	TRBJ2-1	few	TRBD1	CSARAGQGLNEQFF	TGCAGTGCTCGGGCGGGACAGGGGTTGAATGAGCAGTTCTTC
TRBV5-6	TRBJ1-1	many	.	CASSPRGITEAFF	TGTGCCAGCAGCCCCCGGGGGATCACTGAAGCTTTCTTT
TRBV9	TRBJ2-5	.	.	CASSPLGVRPQYF	TGTGCCAGCAGCCCTCTCGGAGTCAGGCCCCAGTACTTC
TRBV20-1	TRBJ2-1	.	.	CSARAGAGNEQFF	TGCAGTGCTAGAGCGGGGGCCGGAAATGAGCAGTTCTTC
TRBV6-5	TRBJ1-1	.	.	CASSYSNPGMNTEAFF	TGTGCCAGCAGTTACTCGAATCCGGGCATGAACACTGAAGCTTTCTTT
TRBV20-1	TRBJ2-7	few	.	CSARDGGQSPYEQYF	TGCAGTGCTAGAGATGGAGGACAGAGTCCCTACGAGCAGTACTTC
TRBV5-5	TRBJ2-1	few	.	CASSHPAATISYNEQFF	TGTGCCAGCAGCCACCCGGCTGCTACCATTTCCTACAATGAGCAGTTCTTC
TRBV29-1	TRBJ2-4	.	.	CSAIGVAHNIQYF	TGCAGCGCTATAGGTGTGGCCCACAACATTCAGTACTTC
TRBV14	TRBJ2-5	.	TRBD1	CASSPDRGIGGTQYF	TGTGCCAGCAGCCCGGACAGGGGGATCGGTGGCACCCAGTACTTC
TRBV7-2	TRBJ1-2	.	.	CASSLAALLYGYTF	TGTGCCAGCAGCTTAGCAGCCCTGCTCTATGGCTACACCTTC
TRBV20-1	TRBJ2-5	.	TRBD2	CSATSVLAGGLETQYF	TGCAGTGCTACCTCGGTGCTAGCGGGGGGTTTAGAGACCCAGTACTTC
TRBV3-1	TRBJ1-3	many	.	CASSRDIGNTIYF	TGTGCCAGCAGCCGGGACATCGGAAACACCATATATTTT
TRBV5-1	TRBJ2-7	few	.	CASSHGSVASFHSYEQYF	TGCGCCAGCAGCCACGGGTCAGTGGCGAGCTTCCACTCCTACGAGCAGTACTTC
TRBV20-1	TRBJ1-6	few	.	CSARARTSSYNSPLHF	TGCAGTGCTAGAGCCCGGACGAGCTCCTATAATTCACCCCTCCACTTT
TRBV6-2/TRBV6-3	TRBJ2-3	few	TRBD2	CASNFIAGVSDTQYF	TGTGCCAGCAACTTCATAGCGGGAGTTTCAGATACGCAGTATTTT
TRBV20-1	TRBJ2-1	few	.	CSARERGRGSYNEQFF	TGCAGTGCTAGAGAACGTGGTCGGGGCTCCTACAATGAGCAGTTCTTC
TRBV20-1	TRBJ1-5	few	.	CSASWKAPTGQPQHF	TGCAGTGCTAGTTGGAAGGCCCCGACCGGCCAGCCCCAGCATTTT
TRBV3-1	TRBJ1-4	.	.	CASSQDRPRNEKLFF	TGTGCCAGCAGCCAAGACAGGCCACGCAATGAAAAACTGTTTTTT
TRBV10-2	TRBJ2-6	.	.	CASSEPRGGSGANVLTF	TGCGCCAGCAGTGAACCCCGAGGCGGCTCTGGGGCCAACGTCCTGACTTTC
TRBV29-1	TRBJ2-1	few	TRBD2	CSVVLAGRYEQSF	TGCAGCGTTGTACTAGCGGGAAGATATGAGCAGTCCTTC
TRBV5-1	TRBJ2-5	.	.	CASSLAGVMEPQYF	TGCGCCAGCAGCTTGGCCGGGGTAATGGAGCCCCAGTACTTC